The 15 T cell receptor beta chains given below trace back to one sample, sequenced in a study of sequential checkpoint blockade in melanoma. The method was immunoSEQ multiplex PCR; TCRdb's version includes in-frame clones alone and lacks a portion of them. The sample includes tens of thousands of clones, roughly 75% of them seen just once. As for treatment: randomized to nivolumab then ipilimumab (arm A) or the reverse (arm B). The source was CD8+ T cells sorted from blood (inferred from file names), collected from a patient given nivolumab and ipilimumab in sequence. The receptors stem from a human donor with melanoma.

The chain employs TRBV5-6 and TRBJ2-5; 8 nucleotides match TRBD2. Germline loops: CDR1 SGHDT, CDR2 YYEEEE. With V trimmed by 4 bases and J by 3 bases, 2 bases remained unmatched. This CDR3 spans 13 amino acids. In nucleotides, the CDR3 is TGTGCCAGCAGCGTGGGACTAGAAGAGACCCAGTACTTC. This encodes CASSVGLEETQYF.

This rearrangement joins TRBV9 to TRBJ2-1; 10 bases align to TRBD1. CDR1 SGDLS and CDR2 YYNGEE come from the germline V gene. The CDR3 sequence is 15 residues long. The V gene end was trimmed by 3 bases and the J gene end by 6 bases; junction bases not matched to a gene: 6. The CDR3: CASSGAGTGVNEQFF. Here the CDR3 DNA reads TGTGCCAGCAGCGGGGCCGGGACAGGGGTCAATGAGCAGTTCTTC.

The V gene is TRBV5-1, the J gene TRBJ2-7, with D possibly TRBD1 on 6 matching bases. Germline loops: CDR1 SGHRS, CDR2 YFSETQ. This CDR3 has 15 residues. V shed 0 bases and J shed 6 bases, with 16 bases lying between them. The DNA for the CDR3 is TGCGCCAGCAGCTTGGATGCAGGGGACCCTCGCGAGCAGTACGTC. Translation gives CASSLDAGDPREQYV.

The J gene is TRBJ1-2, the V gene TRBV27; D is perhaps TRBD1 (6 bases). V lost 10 bases and J lost 6, with 21 bases in between. CDR1 is MNHEY and CDR2 is SMNVEV in the germline V gene (reference sequence). This CDR3 has 14 amino acids. The CDR3 sequence: CATTVGGGGNGYTF. The CDR3 nucleotides read TGTGCCACCACCGTTGGGGGAGGGGGAAATGGCTACACCTTC.

This chain links TRBV27 with TRBJ1-6; 8 bases match TRBD1. This CDR3 is 13 amino acids long. V trimming: 8 bases; J trimming: 12 bases; junction bases outside the gene matches: 9. Germline V gene sequence: CDR1 MNHEY, CDR2 SMNVEV (reference sequence). CDR3 nucleotides: TGTGCCAGCGGATTACAGGGGGGTGTACCCCTCCACTTT. Residues: CASGLQGGVPLHF.

The chain is built from TRBV27 and TRBJ1-5; D not certain. V was trimmed by 4 bases and J by 5 bases, leaving 15 bases between them. CDR3 length: 15 amino acids. CDR1 is MNHEY, CDR2 SMNVEV, per germline (reference sequence). The CDR3 coding sequence is TGTGCCAGCAGTTCTAGTGGGTTTTTTGATCAGCCCCAGCATTTT. Its translation: CASSSSGFFDQPQHF.

The V gene is TRBV7-9, the J gene TRBJ2-3, with a tentative D call TRBD2 (5 bases). The CDR3 is 15 residues long. From germline, CDR1 is SEHNR and CDR2 FQNEAQ (reference sequence). V shed 5 bases and J shed 2 bases, with 14 bases lying between them. The CDR3 is CASSPIGGPTDTQYF. The CDR3 nucleotides read TGTGCCAGCAGCCCTATAGGAGGACCCACAGATACGCAGTATTTT.

This clone has more than one count but fewer than ten. V gene TRBV5-4 combines with J gene TRBJ1-2; D perhaps matches TRBD1 (6 bases). This CDR3 is 15 amino acids long. The germline V and J ends were trimmed by 3 bases and 7 bases, with 19 bases remaining between them. Germline CDR1 is SGHNT and CDR2 is YYREEE (reference sequence). CDR3 sequence: CASSSGAGREVGYTF. CDR3 coding DNA: TGTGCCAGCAGCTCGGGGGCAGGGAGGGAGGTTGGCTACACCTTC. Filled out from reference TRBV5-4 and TRBJ1-2, the complete variable domain reads ETGVTQSPTHLIKTRGQQVTLRCSSQSGHNTVSWYQQALGQGPQFIFQYYREEENGRGNFPPRFSGLQFPNYSSELNVNALELDDSALYLCASSSGAGREVGYTFGSGTRLTVV.

The chain carries TRBV10-3 and TRBJ2-3, with 8 bases matching TRBD1. CDR1 ENHRY and CDR2 SYGVKD come from the germline V gene. Trimming cost V 2 bases and J 0 bases; bases outside gene matches: 10. The CDR3 consists of 18 residues. This CDR3 reads CAISERQGADTSTDTQYF. The CDR3 DNA sequence: TGTGCCATCAGTGAGAGGCAGGGGGCGGATACTAGCACAGATACGCAGTATTTT.

The CDR3 reads CASSLRGINEKLFF. The CDR3 bases are TGTGCCAGCAGTTTAAGGGGTATAAATGAAAAACTGTTTTTT. V and J are TRBV27 and TRBJ1-4; perhaps TRBD1 as D (5 bases). The CDR3 runs 14 residues. The V gene's germline CDR1 is MNHEY and CDR2 SMNVEV (reference sequence). Deletions cut 2 bases from V and 5 bases from J, with 9 bases between.

The genes are TRBV13 and TRBJ2-7; 7 bases line up with TRBD1. This CDR3 comprises 14 residues. Germline values: CDR1 PRHDT, CDR2 FYEKMQ (reference sequence). V lost 5 bases to trimming and J lost 2 bases; unmatched junction nucleotides: 6. The CDR3 nucleotides read TGTGCCAGCAGCGAAGGGACAGAACCCTACGAGCAGTACTTC. Translation: CASSEGTEPYEQYF.

This clone was counted a few times. The V gene is TRBV5-4, the J gene TRBJ1-2; 8 positions agree with TRBD1. CDR1 and CDR2 (germline): SGHNT, YYREEE (reference sequence). The CDR3 loop spans 15 amino acids. J lost 4 bases, V lost 4 bases, and 9 bases had no gene match. The chain's CDR3 is CASSQEGQVLYGYTF. CDR3 nucleotide sequence: TGTGCCAGCAGCCAGGAGGGACAGGTCCTCTATGGCTACACCTTC.

CDR3 residues: CASSLPKMTGSYGYTF. DNA of the CDR3: TGTGCCAGCAGCTTGCCCAAAATGACAGGGTCATATGGCTACACCTTC. The rearrangement links TRBV5-6 to TRBJ1-2; 7 positions match TRBD1. This CDR3 contains 16 residues. In germline, CDR1 is SGHDT, CDR2 YYEEEE. J gave up 5 bases and V 1 base, and 11 bases lay outside the gene matches.

The genes are TRBV9 and TRBJ1-4; 7 positions agree with TRBD1. The CDR3 runs 13 residues. The J segment lost 10 bases and the V segment lost 0 bases, leaving 3 bases of the junction unmatched. Germline V gene data show CDR1 as SGDLS and CDR2 as YYNGEE. For the CDR3, the DNA is TGTGCCAGCAGCGTAGGACAGGGAGGAAAACTGTTTTTT. Translating it yields CASSVGQGGKLFF.

This clone was counted between two and nine times. The chain uses TRBV9 and TRBJ1-2, with a possible D match to TRBD1 (6 bases). Germline V gene sequence: CDR1 SGDLS, CDR2 YYNGEE. V lost 3 bases to trimming and J lost 0 bases, with 9 bases between them. CDR3 length: 14 amino acids. CDR3 sequence: CASSGTVPNYGYTF. CDR3 DNA: TGTGCCAGCAGCGGGACAGTCCCTAACTATGGCTACACCTTC.